The T cell receptor beta chain under discussion was sequenced for a study of blood T cell repertoires in COVID-19. Study-wide context: Acute-phase and convalescent COVID-19 samples originated in the United States, Italy and Spain. The analysed material was cDNA or gDNA that came from T cells, B-cell-depleted T cells, or PBMCs.

This CDR3 has 16 residues. After removal of 8 bases from V and 4 bases from J, the junction contained 14 bases not matched to a gene. Germline V lookup: CDR1 MNHEY, CDR2 SMNVEV (reference sequence). Per the original data handling: Estimates of nucleated cell counts were drawn from the amplification of reference gene primers. Clones were sequenced by immunoSEQ multiplex PCR, and TCRdb holds only the in-frame ones, with some missing. V and J calls plus clone size are reproduced from that table; the DNA served to infer D and trimming. The data show 140,000 to 150,000 clones, approximately 87% seen once.

The TCR was taken from a woman between 50 and 59 years old with active or convalescent COVID-19. The sequenced sample consisted of peripheral blood. J is TRBJ1-5 and V is TRBV27, with 7 bases that match TRBD1. The CDR3: CASGNQGGRVNQPQHF. The CDR3 nucleotides are TGTGCCAGCGGAAATCAGGGGGGAAGGGTGAATCAGCCCCAGCATTTT.